The 30 T cell receptor beta chains below come from one sample, sequenced in a study of T cells in Graves' hyperthyroidism and ophthalmopathy. Amplified regions were TCR beta CDR3 sequences from RNA transcripts. The HTBI primer set drove a first-round RT-PCR of the TCR CDR3. MiXCR, run by TCRdb on the multiplex PCR reads, gives a single entry per CDR3 protein. There are about 610,000 distinct CDR3 sequences in the sample; approximately 15% occur only once, and 2.5% to 4% lies in the top ten. Material: blood. These receptors originate from a woman aged 35 to 49 with Graves' ophthalmopathy.

This clonotype was observed many times. The V call is TRBV7-6, the J call TRBJ2-2; no definite D call. The CDR3 extends over 13 amino acids. V was trimmed by 5 bases and J by 5 bases, leaving 9 bases between them. The V gene's germline CDR1 is SGHVS and CDR2 FNYEAQ. In DNA form, the CDR3 reads TGTGCCAGCAGCCTTCGGGTTACCGGGGAGCTGTTTTTT. Encoded protein: CASSLRVTGELFF.

This clonotype was counted at least ten times. The rearrangement links TRBV7-2 to TRBJ2-1; D not resolved. This CDR3 contains 14 residues. Germline values: CDR1 SGHTA, CDR2 FQGNSA. V was shortened by 7 bases and J by 0 bases, with 10 bases between the two germline ends. CDR3 loop: CASTRVGSYNEQFF. CDR3 in DNA: TGTGCCAGCACCCGAGTAGGCTCCTACAATGAGCAGTTCTTC.

In its sample, this clonotype was seen many times. The rearrangement links TRBV15 to TRBJ2-1; 7 bases line up with TRBD2. J gave up 4 bases and V 3 bases, and 6 bases lay outside the gene matches. The length of the CDR3 is 15 residues. In germline, CDR1 is LNHNV, CDR2 YYDKDF (reference sequence). CDR3: CATSSSSGDYNEQFF. CDR3 nucleotides: TGTGCCACCAGCAGTTCTAGCGGAGATTACAATGAGCAGTTCTTC.

The CDR3 region is CASSHPPGQLSGNTIYF. For the CDR3, the DNA is TGTGCCAGTAGCCACCCCCCAGGCCAACTCTCTGGAAACACCATATATTTT. This sequence joins TRBV19 and TRBJ1-3; no firm D call. The germline V gene has CDR1 LNHDA and CDR2 SQIVND (reference sequence). CDR3 size: 17 residues. V lost 6 bases and J lost 0, with 18 bases in between.

With regard to this clonotype: A read error is possible here, since a much larger clone lies one base away. The chain combines TRBV30 with TRBJ2-4; 8 bases fit TRBD1. Looked up from germline, CDR1 is GTSNPN and CDR2 is SVGIG (reference sequence). This CDR3 is built from 16 residues. V was pared by 2 bases and J by 3 bases, with 9 bases of the junction left unmatched. Here the CDR3 DNA reads TGTGCCTGGAGTTTGGCAGGGGGCATGGGCAAAAACATTCAGTACTTC. Protein: CAWSLAGGMGKNIQYF.

This clonotype was observed at least ten times. The CDR3 region is CASSRTSGYNEQFF. As DNA, the CDR3 is TGTGCCAGCAGCCGGACTAGCGGCTACAATGAGCAGTTCTTC. The chain uses TRBV3-1 and TRBJ2-1; TRBD2 matches 10 bases. Unmatched junction bases numbered 0, after V lost 4 bases and J lost 3 bases. This CDR3 comprises 14 residues. Germline-derived CDR1 and CDR2 are LGHDT and YNNKEL (reference sequence).

There are a few counts of this clonotype. The chain couples TRBV2 to TRBJ1-5; 10 bases are a match to TRBD1. Losses at the gene ends were 6 bases for V and 7 bases for J; bases not matched to a gene: 6. Looked up from germline, CDR1 is SNHLY and CDR2 is FYNNEI. This CDR3 region has 14 residues. The CDR3 nucleotides are TGTGCCAGCAGAGCCGGGACAGGGGCCCAGCCCCAGCATTTT. It is translated as CASRAGTGAQPQHF.

The chain has TRBV5-1 and TRBJ2-5; TRBD2 agrees at 10 bases. This CDR3 region has 16 residues. V dropped 4 bases and J dropped 4; count of bases not matched to a gene: 10. The V gene's germline CDR1 is SGHRS and CDR2 YFSETQ. CDR3 sequence reads: CASSRIAGGGGETQYF. As DNA, the CDR3 is TGCGCCAGCAGCAGAATAGCGGGGGGCGGAGGAGAGACCCAGTACTTC.

In this sample, this clonotype turned up many times. V and J are TRBV18 and TRBJ2-2; no definite D call. There are 14 residues in the CDR3. V gave up 6 bases and J gave up 1 base, with 9 bases separating them. Per germline, CDR1 KGHSH and CDR2 LQKENI. The CDR3 sequence: CASSPLENTGELFF. The CDR3 nucleotides are TGTGCCAGCTCCCCATTGGAGAACACCGGGGAGCTGTTTTTT.

This clonotype was recorded a few times. V gene TRBV5-1 combines with J gene TRBJ2-5; D is perhaps TRBD1 (6 bases). The V end lost 4 bases, the J end lost 4 bases, and 17 bases lay between the germline ends. CDR1 is SGHRS and CDR2 is YFSETQ in the germline V gene. The CDR3 contains 15 residues. The CDR3 reads CASSRGDTSGETQYF. CDR3 DNA: TGCGCCAGCAGCCGAGGGGACACCTCAGGAGAGACCCAGTACTTC.

This clonotype was detected ten times or more. Written as DNA, the CDR3 is TGTGCCAGCAGTTCCCGGCGGCTCTACGAGCAGTACTTC. It specifies CASSSRRLYEQYF. The chain carries TRBV28 and TRBJ2-7; D unresolved. The CDR3 has 13 amino acids. Deletions cut 4 bases from V and 3 bases from J, with 10 bases between. Germline V CDR1 and CDR2: MDHEN, SYDVKM.

This clonotype has a count of ten or more. The chain employs TRBV5-1 and TRBJ2-1; D is perhaps TRBD2 (7 bases). The germline V gene encodes CDR1 SGHRS and CDR2 YFSETQ. The CDR3 is 15 amino acids. Trimming took off 4 bases at V and 8 bases at J, with 19 bases between the two ends. The CDR3 reads CASSRFAGADDEQFF. The CDR3 region has the DNA TGCGCCAGCAGCCGCTTCGCGGGGGCAGACGATGAGCAGTTCTTC.

The genes are TRBV19 and TRBJ1-4; the match to TRBD1 covers 9 bases. Germline assignment: CDR1 LNHDA and CDR2 SQIVND (reference sequence). V dropped 3 bases and J dropped 8; count of bases not matched to a gene: 10. The CDR3 has 16 amino acids. This chain's CDR3 is CASSIPGQGIHEKLFF. CDR3 coding DNA: TGTGCCAGTAGTATCCCGGGACAGGGTATACACGAAAAACTGTTTTTT.

In this sample, this clonotype turned up a few times. V usage is TRBV6-2 or TRBV6-3 and J usage is TRBJ2-3; 12 bases align to TRBD2. The germline V gene encodes CDR1 MNHEY and CDR2 SVGEGT. Germline trimming cut 2 bases from V and 6 bases from J; bases unmatched to any gene: 6. The CDR3 sequence is 16 residues long. The CDR3 here is CASSYRTGTSGDTQYF. The CDR3 nucleotides read TGTGCCAGCAGTTACAGAACCGGGACTAGCGGGGATACGCAGTATTTT.

CDR3 loop: CASSARGQSEKLFF. The DNA for the CDR3 is TGTGCCAGCAGTGCCAGGGGGCAGAGTGAAAAACTGTTTTTT. This rearrangement joins TRBV6-1 to TRBJ1-4; 8 bases fit TRBD1. The CDR3 has 14 residues. The germline CDR1 and CDR2 sequences are MNHNS and SASEGT. Trimming took 4 bases from V and 7 from J; bases not matched to a gene: 5.

This clonotype was recorded at least ten times. The chain is built from TRBV7-8 and TRBJ2-3, with D possibly matching TRBD2 (6 bases). V gave up 5 bases and J gave up 0 bases, with 12 bases separating them. Germline CDR1 is SGHVS and CDR2 is FQNEAQ. CDR3 size: 15 residues. CDR3: CASSPLGTSTDTQYF. In DNA form, the CDR3 reads TGTGCCAGCAGCCCCCTCGGGACTAGCACAGATACGCAGTATTTT. Full variable domain (rest looked up from reference TRBV7-8 and TRBJ2-3): GAGVSQSPRYKVAKRGQDVALRCDPISGHVSLFWYQQALGQGPEFLTYFQNEAQLDKSGLPSDRFFAERPEGSVSTLKIQRTQQEDSAVYLCASSPLGTSTDTQYFGPGTRLTVL.

This clonotype was seen ten or more times. The rearrangement links TRBV5-8 to TRBJ2-7; 7 nucleotides match TRBD2. Germline V gene lookup returns CDR1 SGHTS and CDR2 YDEGEE. V shed 4 bases, J shed 1 base, and the junction held 8 bases outside the gene matches. There are 15 residues in the CDR3. The CDR3 loop is CASSLRDYSSYEQYF. In DNA form, the CDR3 reads TGTGCCAGCAGCCTCCGGGACTACTCTTCCTACGAGCAGTACTTC.

The chain has TRBV24-1 and TRBJ2-3; 7 bases fit TRBD1. The CDR3 is 13 amino acids. Unmatched junction bases numbered 3, after V lost 7 bases and J lost 3 bases. The germline V gene has CDR1 KGHDR and CDR2 SFDVKD. The CDR3 sequence: CATRTTGTDTQYF. The CDR3 DNA reads as TGTGCCACCAGAACGACAGGGACAGATACGCAGTATTTT.

At least ten counts were recorded for this clonotype. The chain is built from TRBV27 and TRBJ1-1; the D gene is possibly TRBD1 (5 bases). The CDR3 has 19 amino acids. Trimming left V 4 bases short and J 1 base short, with 25 bases between. Germline loops: CDR1 MNHEY, CDR2 SMNVEV (reference sequence). CDR3 nucleotides: TGTGCCAGCAGTTCAGATAGGGCCTCCGGGGCTCCTTGGAACACTGAAGCTTTCTTT. This encodes CASSSDRASGAPWNTEAFF.

This clonotype was picked up a small number of times. V gene TRBV7-9 combines with J gene TRBJ1-1; D remains ambiguous. V was shortened by 5 bases and J by 3 bases, with 16 bases between the two germline ends. The CDR3 loop spans 15 amino acids. Per germline, CDR1 SEHNR and CDR2 FQNEAQ (reference sequence). The CDR3 DNA reads as TGTGCCAGCAGCCCCCGGGATCGTTGGGACACTGAAGCTTTCTTT. This translates into CASSPRDRWDTEAFF.

The chain joins TRBV4-1 to TRBJ2-7, with D possibly TRBD1 on 6 matching bases. Germline CDR1 and CDR2: MGHRA and YSYEKL. Trimming pared 2 bases from V and 2 bases from J, leaving 13 bases between. The CDR3 totals 15 residues. CDR3 in DNA: TGCGCCAGCAGCCAACCTCTGGACAGTCCCTACGAGCAGTACTTC. It is translated as CASSQPLDSPYEQYF.

The table lists this clonotype with many counts. The chain carries TRBV7-8 and TRBJ2-3; TRBD1 agrees at 10 bases. V shed 4 bases, J shed 3 bases, and the junction held 10 bases outside the gene matches. The CDR3 covers 17 residues. The V gene's germline CDR1 is SGHVS and CDR2 FQNEAQ. Here the CDR3 DNA reads TGTGCCAGCAGCTCATGGTCCGGGACAGGGGTAACAGATACGCAGTATTTT. It yields the protein CASSSWSGTGVTDTQYF. The full variable domain, completed using reference TRBV7-8 and TRBJ2-3, is GAGVSQSPRYKVAKRGQDVALRCDPISGHVSLFWYQQALGQGPEFLTYFQNEAQLDKSGLPSDRFFAERPEGSVSTLKIQRTQQEDSAVYLCASSSWSGTGVTDTQYFGPGTRLTVL.

The sample holds many counts of this clonotype. This rearrangement joins TRBV7-3 to TRBJ2-7; possibly TRBD2 for D (7 bases). Germline CDR1 and CDR2: SGHTA and FQGTGA. V shed 7 bases and J shed 0 bases, with 16 bases lying between them. CDR3 length equals 15 residues. CDR3 sequence: CASNRVQRDSYEQYF. The CDR3 DNA reads as TGTGCCAGCAACAGGGTCCAGCGGGACTCCTACGAGCAGTACTTC.

This clonotype was seen ten or more times. The rearrangement links TRBV28 to TRBJ1-1; possible D gene TRBD1, 5 bases. This CDR3 contains 18 residues. The germline CDR1 and CDR2 sequences are MDHEN and SYDVKM. The V and J ends lost 2 bases and 0 bases respectively, with 19 bases between them. The CDR3: CASSLGGTPSPMNTEAFF. Written as DNA, the CDR3 is TGTGCCAGCAGTTTAGGAGGGACTCCCTCACCTATGAACACTGAAGCTTTCTTT. The complete variable domain, with remaining parts taken from reference TRBV28 and TRBJ1-1, reads DVKVTQSSRYLVKRTGEKVFLECVQDMDHENMFWYRQDPGLGLRLIYFSYDVKMKEKGDIPEGYSVSREKKERFSLILESASTNQTSMYLCASSLGGTPSPMNTEAFFGQGTRLTVV.

This clonotype was seen a handful of times. The chain has TRBV18 and TRBJ1-4; 7 bases fit TRBD1. Trimming cost V 2 bases and J 5 bases; bases outside gene matches: 2. Per the germline V gene, CDR1 is KGHSH and CDR2 is LQKENI. The CDR3 contains 14 residues. The CDR3: CASSPRGPNEKLFF. DNA for the CDR3: TGTGCCAGCTCACCAAGGGGGCCGAATGAAAAACTGTTTTTT.

The sample holds many counts of this clonotype. The chain uses TRBV12-3 or TRBV12-4 and TRBJ2-1, with a possible D match to TRBD1 (6 bases). The CDR3 runs to 14 residues. With 6 bases removed from V and 7 bases from J, the gap between germline ends came to 16 bases. The CDR3 sequence: CASSLVTGKNEQFF. The CDR3 nucleotides are TGTGCCAGCAGCCTAGTAACAGGGAAGAATGAGCAGTTCTTC.

The V gene is TRBV20-1, the J gene TRBJ2-1, with D perhaps given as TRBD1 or TRBD2 (5 bases each). The CDR3 length is 16 residues. V lost 5 bases to trimming and J lost 0 bases, with 17 bases between them. Per the germline V gene, CDR1 is DFQATT and CDR2 is SNEGSKA (reference sequence). This CDR3 reads CSAHRFPGSSYNEQFF. The CDR3, as DNA: TGCAGTGCTCACAGGTTCCCTGGGAGCTCCTACAATGAGCAGTTCTTC.

The V gene is TRBV6-1, the J gene TRBJ1-2, with D hard to call. Between the trimmed V and J ends, which lost 5 bases and 2 bases, there was a span of 15 bases. Germline CDR1 MNHNS, CDR2 SASEGT. The CDR3 contains 15 residues. CDR3 in DNA: TGTGCCAGCAGTCCGCCGGCGGGGTTAAACTATGGCTACACCTTC. Translated, it gives CASSPPAGLNYGYTF.

This clonotype was detected many times. The chain recombines TRBV5-1 with TRBJ2-5; perhaps TRBD2 as D (5 bases). Germline V CDR1 and CDR2: SGHRS, YFSETQ. The CDR3 consists of 13 residues. Trimming removed 6 bases from V and 2 bases from J, with 11 bases in between. CDR3 DNA sequence: TGCGCCAGCATGTCCGGGGATCAAGAGACCCAGTACTTC. Its translation is CASMSGDQETQYF.

The genes are TRBV4-1 and TRBJ2-4; tentatively, D is TRBD1 (6 bases). The V gene's germline CDR1 is MGHRA and CDR2 YSYEKL. V was cut by 0 bases and J by 6 bases, with 6 bases left in between. The CDR3 loop spans 13 amino acids. The CDR3 is CASSQEQGNIQYF. For the CDR3, the DNA is TGCGCCAGCAGCCAAGAACAGGGAAACATTCAGTACTTC.